These T cell receptor beta chains were read from a single sample in a study of shared clonotypes between healthy human individuals. Generated by immunoSEQ multiplex PCR, the TCRdb table keeps only in-frame clones and is missing some. The data hold around 940,000 clones, with approximately 80% observed a single time. Sample: memory CD4+ T cells sorted from blood. The receptors derive from a man between 18 and 35 years old in good health. Each CDR3 is given with its conserved first and last residue. Fields, in order: clone size, D gene, J gene, V gene, CDR3 protein, CDR3 DNA. The D gene is left open where the match is weak. Size tells how often a clone was seen (once, few, many) or the class of an expanded clone, and some rows leave it out.

clone_size: NA
d_call: NA
j_call: TRBJ2-1
v_call: TRBV30
cdr3_aa: CAWSVLLGNEQFF
cdr3_nt: TGTGCCTGGAGTGTACTTCTAGGTAATGAGCAGTTCTTC

clone_size: NA
d_call: NA
j_call: TRBJ2-3
v_call: TRBV5-1
cdr3_aa: CASSSSSPPYTDTQYF
cdr3_nt: TGCGCCAGCAGCTCGTCCTCCCCTCCATACACAGATACGCAGTATTTT

clone_size: NA
d_call: TRBD2
j_call: TRBJ2-1
v_call: TRBV5-6
cdr3_aa: CASSSGRASGYNEQFF
cdr3_nt: TGTGCCAGCAGCTCGGGTAGGGCTAGCGGTTACAATGAGCAGTTCTTC

clone_size: NA
d_call: NA
j_call: TRBJ1-1
v_call: TRBV5-1
cdr3_aa: CASSSLTRSTEAFF
cdr3_nt: TGCGCCAGCAGCTCTTTGACCCGCTCCACTGAAGCTTTCTTT

clone_size: few
d_call: NA
j_call: TRBJ2-5
v_call: TRBV5-1
cdr3_aa: CASSPAGETQYF
cdr3_nt: TGCGCCAGCAGCCCGGCCGGAGAGACCCAGTACTTC

clone_size: NA
d_call: TRBD1
j_call: TRBJ1-1
v_call: TRBV20-1
cdr3_aa: CSARDPSTGF
cdr3_nt: TGCAGTGCTAGAGATCCTTCGACAGGGTTT

clone_size: NA
d_call: TRBD1
j_call: TRBJ1-6
v_call: TRBV19
cdr3_aa: CASKGSGGSPLHF
cdr3_nt: TGTGCCAGTAAAGGTTCAGGGGGATCACCCCTCCACTTT

clone_size: NA
d_call: NA
j_call: TRBJ1-1
v_call: TRBV19
cdr3_aa: CASSPDSRNTEAFF
cdr3_nt: TGTGCCAGTAGTCCGGACAGCAGGAACACTGAAGCTTTCTTT

clone_size: NA
d_call: NA
j_call: TRBJ2-7
v_call: TRBV5-8
cdr3_aa: CASSLVQGTTFTYEQYF
cdr3_nt: TGTGCCAGCAGCTTGGTACAGGGGACTACATTTACCTACGAGCAGTACTTC

clone_size: NA
d_call: NA
j_call: TRBJ1-2
v_call: TRBV7-2
cdr3_aa: CASIQDVGGVLFYGYTF
cdr3_nt: TGTGCCAGCATCCAAGACGTTGGGGGGGTGTTATTCTATGGCTACACCTTC

clone_size: NA
d_call: NA
j_call: TRBJ2-7
v_call: TRBV19
cdr3_aa: CASSIGVVRSYEQYF
cdr3_nt: TGTGCCAGTAGTATAGGTGTGGTCCGATCCTACGAGCAGTACTTC

clone_size: NA
d_call: TRBD1
j_call: TRBJ2-2
v_call: TRBV19
cdr3_aa: CASGTVSTGELFF
cdr3_nt: TGTGCTTCGGGGACAGTGAGCACCGGGGAGCTGTTTTTT

clone_size: NA
d_call: NA
j_call: TRBJ1-6
v_call: TRBV15
cdr3_aa: CATSRVLDGSPLHF
cdr3_nt: TGTGCCACCAGCAGAGTGCTGGACGGCTCACCCCTCCACTTT

clone_size: NA
d_call: TRBD2
j_call: TRBJ2-3
v_call: TRBV10-3
cdr3_aa: CATNPGLGTDTQYF
cdr3_nt: TGTGCCACCAATCCCGGACTAGGAACAGATACGCAGTATTTT

clone_size: NA
d_call: NA
j_call: TRBJ2-2
v_call: TRBV7-2
cdr3_aa: CASSLEGGIMSTGELFF
cdr3_nt: TGTGCCAGCAGCTTAGAAGGAGGTATTATGAGCACCGGGGAGCTGTTTTTT

clone_size: NA
d_call: NA
j_call: TRBJ2-6
v_call: TRBV18
cdr3_aa: CASSPPTGSGANVLTF
cdr3_nt: TGTGCCAGCTCACCACCGACGGGATCTGGGGCCAACGTCCTGACTTTC

clone_size: NA
d_call: NA
j_call: TRBJ1-1
v_call: TRBV10-3
cdr3_aa: CAISDWGSAEAFF
cdr3_nt: TGTGCCATCAGTGATTGGGGAAGTGCTGAAGCTTTCTTT

clone_size: once
d_call: NA
j_call: TRBJ1-4
v_call: TRBV7-9
cdr3_aa: CASSPDGLNEKLFF
cdr3_nt: TGTGCCAGCAGTCCGGACGGCCTTAATGAAAAACTGTTTTTT

clone_size: NA
d_call: NA
j_call: TRBJ2-3
v_call: TRBV6-1
cdr3_aa: CASSEQGDTQYF
cdr3_nt: TGTGCCAGCAGTGAACAGGGAGATACGCAGTATTTT

clone_size: NA
d_call: TRBD1
j_call: TRBJ2-7
v_call: TRBV30
cdr3_aa: CAWDRGGPPYEQYF
cdr3_nt: TGTGCCTGGGACAGGGGTGGGCCCCCCTACGAGCAGTACTTC

clone_size: NA
d_call: NA
j_call: TRBJ2-1
v_call: TRBV11-2
cdr3_aa: CASSLRIFGTYNEQFF
cdr3_nt: TGTGCCAGCAGCCTACGTATTTTCGGGACGTACAATGAGCAGTTCTTC

clone_size: NA
d_call: TRBD1
j_call: TRBJ1-2
v_call: TRBV11-2
cdr3_aa: CASSLGTAGYTF
cdr3_nt: TGTGCCAGCAGCCTCGGGACAGCTGGCTACACCTTC

clone_size: NA
d_call: NA
j_call: TRBJ2-4
v_call: TRBV19
cdr3_aa: CASSFRPGTLAKNIQYF
cdr3_nt: TGTGCCAGTAGTTTCAGACCGGGGACTCTAGCCAAAAACATTCAGTACTTC

clone_size: NA
d_call: TRBD1
j_call: TRBJ2-5
v_call: TRBV5-6
cdr3_aa: CASSGGQGAGETQYF
cdr3_nt: TGTGCCAGCAGCGGAGGACAGGGGGCGGGAGAGACCCAGTACTTC

clone_size: few
d_call: NA
j_call: TRBJ2-1
v_call: TRBV6-6
cdr3_aa: CAGRGGTQTGKQFF
cdr3_nt: TGTGCCGGGAGGGGCGGGACTCAGACAGGAAAGCAGTTCTTC

clone_size: few
d_call: NA
j_call: TRBJ2-6
v_call: TRBV9
cdr3_aa: CASSLTPGANVLTF
cdr3_nt: TGTGCCAGCAGTCTGACCCCTGGGGCCAACGTCCTGACTTTC

clone_size: few
d_call: NA
j_call: TRBJ1-1
v_call: TRBV30
cdr3_aa: CASDRYAEAFF
cdr3_nt: TGTGCCAGCGACAGGTATGCTGAAGCTTTCTTT

clone_size: NA
d_call: NA
j_call: TRBJ2-7
v_call: TRBV29-1
cdr3_aa: CSVEASYEQYF
cdr3_nt: TGCAGCGTTGAAGCCAGCTACGAGCAGTACTTC

clone_size: few
d_call: NA
j_call: TRBJ2-3
v_call: TRBV5-1
cdr3_aa: CASSSPLGAPSTDTQYF
cdr3_nt: TGCGCCAGCAGCTCGCCTCTTGGGGCTCCTAGCACAGATACGCAGTATTTT